This TCR beta chain derives from a study of OX40 agonist ivuxolimab in advanced cancers. The data were produced by immunoSEQ multiplex PCR, yet TCRdb's version contains in-frame clones alone and is incomplete. The sample includes some 48,000 clones, about 81% of them seen just once. This sequence originates from an adult with an advanced solid tumor such as melanoma, head and neck, liver or kidney cancer. This specimen was CD4+ or CD8+ T cells sorted from blood, taken in a trial of the OX40 agonist ivuxolimab.

DNA of the CDR3: TGTGCCAGCAGTTACGGGGACACTGAAGCTTTCTTT. Translating it yields CASSYGDTEAFF. The chain employs TRBV6-6 and TRBJ1-1; D remains ambiguous. This CDR3 has 12 amino acids. V was clipped by 2 bases and J by 3 bases, with 4 bases between them. Germline assignment: CDR1 MNHNY and CDR2 SVGAGI (reference sequence).